This T cell receptor (beta chain) was sequenced during a study of human T cells and chemical hapten exposure. Looked up from germline, CDR1 is LNHDA and CDR2 is SQIVND (reference sequence). V shed 4 bases and J shed 6 bases, with 19 bases lying between them. CDR3 length: 16 amino acids. Whole-study findings and limits: Compared with pre-sensitization or healthy control sets, expanded TCRs clustered more. More PT1 expanded TCRs went with higher patch test scores.

Attachment of unique molecular identifiers to individual cDNA molecules was performed in the library. Each CDR3 protein is one row after TCRdb ran MiXCR on the RACE reads. The repertoire holds over 65,000 distinct CDR3 sequences, with 11% as singletons. As concerns this clonotype: Its target is not known.

Time point given: patch test 3, about 24 weeks after DPC sensitization. Sample treatment: therapeutic diphenylcyclopropenone sensitization with weekly scalp DPC. Phlebotomy was performed prior to application of every patch test. Specimen: whole blood, collected in connection with sensitization to the hapten diphenylcyclopropenone (DPC). This TCR was sampled from a woman aged 50 to 60 with alopecia areata. Some clones in this sample may be carry-over from other donors' samples. The rearrangement joins TRBV19 to TRBJ1-5, with a tentative D call TRBD1 (5 bases). This chain's CDR3 is CASSKGSRDYGQPQHF. The CDR3 DNA is TGTGCCAGTAGTAAGGGGTCCAGGGATTACGGTCAGCCCCAGCATTTT.